The 8 T cell receptor beta chains below all came from one sample that was sequenced in a study of cytomegalovirus exposure and HLA in healthy donors. Clones were sequenced by immunoSEQ multiplex PCR, and TCRdb holds only the in-frame ones, with some missing. The data hold 110,000 or so clones, with about 83% observed a single time. Sequenced: PBMCs. The receptors derive from a man between 18 and 35 years old in good health and CMV-seronegative.

The chain recombines TRBV6-1 with TRBJ2-5; TRBD1 aligns across 7 bases. This CDR3 region has 13 residues. V shed 6 bases and J 9 bases; nucleotides not matched to a gene: 10. Germline V gene lookup returns CDR1 MNHNS and CDR2 SASEGT. DNA of the CDR3: TGTGCCAGCAGGCCAGACAGGGATGGATCCCAGTACTTC. Amino acid sequence: CASRPDRDGSQYF.

The chain couples TRBV4-1 to TRBJ2-1, with TRBD2 matching over 11 bases. Germline V CDR1 and CDR2: MGHRA, YSYEKL. Trimming removed 3 bases from V and 8 bases from J; junction bases left unmatched: 9. This CDR3 region has 16 residues. The CDR3 bases are TGCGCCAGCAGCCAGGAAACTAGCGGGAGTCGCGATGAGCAGTTCTTC. It yields the protein CASSQETSGSRDEQFF.

This sequence joins TRBV19 and TRBJ2-7; TRBD2 matches at 9 bases. V shed 2 bases and J 5 bases; nucleotides not matched to a gene: 10. In germline, CDR1 is LNHDA, CDR2 SQIVND (reference sequence). The CDR3 has 16 amino acids. The CDR3 loop reads CASSIQGLAGNHEQYF. In DNA form, the CDR3 reads TGTGCCAGTAGTATACAGGGGCTAGCGGGAAATCACGAGCAGTACTTC.

The chain's CDR3 is CASSVLAGAPNEQFF. CDR3 bases: TGTGCCAGCAGCGTCCTAGCGGGAGCCCCCAATGAGCAGTTCTTC. J is TRBJ2-1 and V is TRBV7-2; 10 bases are shared with TRBD2. V shed 5 bases, J shed 6 bases, and the junction held 7 bases outside the gene matches. The germline CDR1 and CDR2 sequences are SGHTA and FQGNSA. There are 15 residues in the CDR3.

This chain connects TRBV5-1 to TRBJ2-2; possible D gene TRBD2, 6 bases. Trimming shortened V by 4 bases and J by 7 bases, and 11 bases separated the two germline ends. The CDR3 is 13 amino acids. Germline CDR1 is SGHRS and CDR2 is YFSETQ. The CDR3 region has the DNA TGCGCCAGCAGCCTAACAGCGGGCGGGGAGCTGTTTTTT. Its translation is CASSLTAGGELFF.

The gene calls are TRBV6-5 and TRBJ1-5, with D hard to call. The CDR3 runs 11 residues. The germline CDR1 and CDR2 sequences are MNHEY and SVGAGI. V shed 9 bases and J shed 5 bases, with 8 bases lying between them. CDR3 protein: CASSFDQPQHF. The CDR3 nucleotides are TGTGCCAGTTCGTTCGATCAGCCCCAGCATTTT.

This clone was detected only once. V gene TRBV6-5 combines with J gene TRBJ1-1, with D possibly being TRBD1 (6 bases). From germline, CDR1 is MNHEY and CDR2 SVGAGI. CDR3 length: 15 residues. The V and J ends lost 6 bases and 1 base respectively, with 15 bases between them. The CDR3 reads CASSPGGTSNTEAFF. DNA of the CDR3: TGTGCCAGCAGCCCCGGTGGGACATCGAACACTGAAGCTTTCTTT.

The chain couples TRBV19 to TRBJ2-5; TRBD2 matches at 9 bases. CDR1 and CDR2 (germline): LNHDA, SQIVND (reference sequence). Germline trimming cut 7 bases from V and 5 bases from J; bases unmatched to any gene: 5. The CDR3 runs to 13 residues. The CDR3: CASTAGGRETQYF. The CDR3 DNA follows: TGTGCCAGTACCGCGGGGGGGCGGGAGACCCAGTACTTC.